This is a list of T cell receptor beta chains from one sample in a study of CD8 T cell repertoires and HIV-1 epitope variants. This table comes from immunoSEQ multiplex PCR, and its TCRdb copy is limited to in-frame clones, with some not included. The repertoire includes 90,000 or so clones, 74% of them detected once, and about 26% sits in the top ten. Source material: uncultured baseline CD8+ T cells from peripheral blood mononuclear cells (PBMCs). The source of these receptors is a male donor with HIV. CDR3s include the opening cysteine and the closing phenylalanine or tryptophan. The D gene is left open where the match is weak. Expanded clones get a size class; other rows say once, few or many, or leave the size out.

TGTGCCAGTAGTATCGGACAAGGCTTAGGCTACGAGCAGTACTTC | CASSIGQGLGYEQYF | 15 | TRBJ2-7 | TRBV19 | - | once
TGTGCCAGCAGCCCTCGGCGGGACGGCTATGGCTACACCTTC | CASSPRRDGYGYTF | 14 | TRBJ1-2 | TRBV14 | - | -
TGTGCCAGCAGCTTGGATGGGACCACTACCTACGAGCAGTACTTC | CASSLDGTTTYEQYF | 15 | TRBJ2-7 | TRBV5-5 | - | -
TGTGCCAGCAGCGAGCTAGGCGGCAATGAGCAGTTCTTC | CASSELGGNEQFF | 13 | TRBJ2-1 | TRBV6-1 | - | -
TGCGCCAGCAGCCCACGACAGGGTTACTCTGGAAACACCATATATTTT | CASSPRQGYSGNTIYF | 16 | TRBJ1-3 | TRBV5-1 | TRBD1 | -
TGCGCCAGCAGCTTTACGGGCCCCGTTACGGTTGAGCAGTTCTTC | CASSFTGPVTVEQFF | 15 | TRBJ2-1 | TRBV5-1 | - | -
TGCAGCGTTAACCGAGGCGGGACAGGGGACCCACCGCAGTACTTC | CSVNRGGTGDPPQYF | 15 | TRBJ2-7 | TRBV29-1 | TRBD1 | -
TGTGCCAGCAGCGCCGGGACAGAAAGCTCTGGAAACACCATATATTTT | CASSAGTESSGNTIYF | 16 | TRBJ1-3 | TRBV9 | TRBD1 | many
TGTGCCTGGAGTGTATGGGGGGACATCTACACCTTC | CAWSVWGDIYTF | 12 | TRBJ1-2 | TRBV30 | - | many
TGTGCCAGCAGCGTAGGGACAGACACCGGGGAGCTGTTTTTT | CASSVGTDTGELFF | 14 | TRBJ2-2 | TRBV9 | - | -
TGTGCCAGCAGCCTTCAGGGACAAGAGACCCAGTACTTC | CASSLQGQETQYF | 13 | TRBJ2-5 | TRBV11-2 | - | -
TGTGCCAGCAGTTTCCGGGGTGCGAACACTGAAGCTTTCTTT | CASSFRGANTEAFF | 14 | TRBJ1-1 | TRBV27 | - | -
TGCGCCGGACGAGTAGCGGTGGACACCGGGGAGCTGTTTTTT | CAGRVAVDTGELFF | 14 | TRBJ2-2 | TRBV5-1 | - | -
TGTGCCAGCAGTAGGGGCAGGGAGGTCTATGGCTACACCTTC | CASSRGREVYGYTF | 14 | TRBJ1-2 | TRBV27 | - | -
TGTGCCAGCAGCTTGGGGACAGGGACATCCTACGAGCAGTACTTC | CASSLGTGTSYEQYF | 15 | TRBJ2-7 | TRBV5-5 | TRBD1 | -
TGTGCCAGCAGTAAAGAAGGGGATAGCGAGCAGTACTTC | CASSKEGDSEQYF | 13 | TRBJ2-7 | TRBV7-9 | - | few
TGTGCCACCAGCAGAGATCCGCTTAGAGAGCAGTTCTTC | CATSRDPLREQFF | 13 | TRBJ2-1 | TRBV15 | - | -
TGTGCCAGCAGTTACTCGGGGGGTGTTCAGCCCCAGCATTTT | CASSYSGGVQPQHF | 14 | TRBJ1-5 | TRBV6-5 | - | -
TGTGCCAGCTCCCCCACAGGGCTTGCAACTAATGAAAAACTGTTTTTT | CASSPTGLATNEKLFF | 16 | TRBJ1-4 | TRBV28 | - | -
TGTGCCAGCAGCTTAGCGCAGGGGCCCTACTACGAGCAGTACTTC | CASSLAQGPYYEQYF | 15 | TRBJ2-7 | TRBV7-8 | - | -
TGCGCCAGCAGCTTGGAAGGCCTTACTAGGAACGAGCAGTACTTC | CASSLEGLTRNEQYF | 15 | TRBJ2-7 | TRBV5-1 | - | -
TGTGCCAGTAGTACAAGTCCTCTCGTCGGCGAGCAGTACTTC | CASSTSPLVGEQYF | 14 | TRBJ2-7 | TRBV19 | - | -
TGTGCCAGCAAGTTTGGGACAGGGAATGAAAAACTGTTTTTT | CASKFGTGNEKLFF | 14 | TRBJ1-4 | TRBV27 | TRBD1 | -
TGCGCCAGCCGCGGGTATGGGGCTGAAGCTTTCTTT | CASRGYGAEAFF | 12 | TRBJ1-1 | TRBV10-1 | - | -
TGTGCCAGCAGCCCCTCCATGGTAAGCTCCTACAATGAGCAGTTCTTC | CASSPSMVSSYNEQFF | 16 | TRBJ2-1 | TRBV7-9 | - | -
TGTGCCAGCAGCTTGGGACAGTACCTTCGTGAGCAGTACTTC | CASSLGQYLREQYF | 14 | TRBJ2-7 | TRBV7-2 | TRBD1 | hyperexpanded
TGTGCCAGCAGTTTTGGTAGCGGGAACTACGAGCAGTACTTC | CASSFGSGNYEQYF | 14 | TRBJ2-7 | TRBV28 | TRBD2 | many
TGTGCCAGCAGGGAGGGGGGTTACGATGGCTACACCTTC | CASREGGYDGYTF | 13 | TRBJ1-2 | TRBV6-5 | - | -
TGTGCCTGGAGTGTACCGACTAGCCGAGCCCGCACAGATACGCAGTATTTT | CAWSVPTSRARTDTQYF | 17 | TRBJ2-3 | TRBV30 | TRBD2 | -
TGCAGCGTTAGGCCTAGCGGTTCAGAGACCCAGTACTTC | CSVRPSGSETQYF | 13 | TRBJ2-5 | TRBV29-1 | TRBD2 | -
TGTGCCAGCAGCGGCAGGGGGCAGGGAGAGCAGTACTTC | CASSGRGQGEQYF | 13 | TRBJ2-7 | TRBV9 | TRBD1 | -
TGTGCCAGTAGTGAGGAGAGGTACGAGCAGTACTTC | CASSEERYEQYF | 12 | TRBJ2-7 | TRBV19 | - | few
TGTGCCAGCAGCTTCCGGGACCGCCAATACTTC | CASSFRDRQYF | 11 | TRBJ2-5 | TRBV5-4 | - | -